This TCR beta chain is drawn from a study of CD8 T cells in ankylosing spondylitis. Library preparation for TCR beta used quantitative 5'-RACE with molecular barcodes. MiXCR, run by TCRdb on the 5' RACE reads, gives a single entry per CDR3 protein. This sample has approximately 38,000 distinct CDR3 sequences; around 2.8% occur once, and the top ten carry approximately 4.2%. This clonotype was seen at least ten times. Germline V lookup: CDR1 SGDLS, CDR2 YYNGEE. Trimming took 3 bases from V and 8 from J; bases not matched to a gene: 8. The CDR3 is made up of 15 amino acids. Sequenced sample: blood, either unsorted or a sorted T cell fraction (not recorded which). The rearrangement links TRBV9 to TRBJ1-4; 9 bases line up with TRBD1. This TCR derives from a male donor with ankylosing spondylitis or in good health (not recorded which). CDR3 in DNA: TGTGCCAGCAGCGGGAATACAGGGGGCTGGGAAAAACTGTTTTTT. Its protein product is CASSGNTGGWEKLFF.